This TCR beta chain comes out of a study of beta chain features in type 1 diabetes. Study-wide context: Age, gender and cell yields were alike across patients and healthy donors.

Germline assignment: CDR1 SGHRS and CDR2 YFSETQ. The CDR3 runs 16 residues. With V trimmed by 0 bases and J by 2 bases, 4 bases remained unmatched. Each donor gave one heparinised blood draw averaging around 120 mL. Regarding the study as a whole: The study notes PCR might favor shorter templates equally in patients and controls. Type 1 diabetes patients showed a moderate but significant shortening of TCRB CDR3s in all four CD4+ subsets. The cDNA sequencing approach could over-represent high-TCR-expressing cells.

In the case of this clone: Its antigen remains unknown.

Sequencing targeted expressed TCRB transcripts, as all isolated RNA had been reverse transcribed. The protocol was immunoSEQ multiplex PCR, while the TCRdb copy is restricted to in-frame clones and leaves out a portion. The sample lists around 310,000 clones; roughly 13% were seen once. This receptor was obtained from a woman between 18 and 29 years old with type 1 diabetes. Sequencing was performed on naive CD4+ T cells from blood. The V gene is TRBV5-1, the J gene TRBJ1-1; 10 bases fit TRBD1. CDR3 in amino acids: CASSLVWDRGNTEAFF. The DNA of the CDR3 is TGCGCCAGCAGCTTGGTATGGGACAGGGGCAACACTGAAGCTTTCTTT.